Only one count was recorded for the clone carrying this TCR beta chain. The length of the CDR3 is 15 residues. The ends lost 4 bases at V and 4 bases at J; junction bases unmatched: 5. Germline V lookup: CDR1 SGHAT, CDR2 FQDESV (reference sequence). The data were taken from a study of T cells in tuberculosis. Study as a whole: In South Africa, adults with active tuberculosis were compared with IGRA-negative and latently infected IGRA-positive adolescents. Within 7 days of starting treatment, or before, PBMC were stored.

Time point noted: new active TB diagnosis, blood taken before or within 7 days of starting treatment. Repertoires were generated with immunoSEQ multiplex PCR, while TCRdb's copy carries only in-frame clones and drops some. This repertoire shows around 30,000 clones, more than 85% found once; its top ten account for over 9.5%. Sequencing used PBMCs, obtained at tuberculosis diagnosis. This sequence was found in an adult with tuberculosis. This chain links TRBV11-1 with TRBJ2-1, with TRBD2 matching 9 bases. CDR3 nucleotide sequence: TGTGCCAGCAGCTCTAGCGGGGTGTCATACAATGAGCAGTTCTTC. Translation gives CASSSSGVSYNEQFF.